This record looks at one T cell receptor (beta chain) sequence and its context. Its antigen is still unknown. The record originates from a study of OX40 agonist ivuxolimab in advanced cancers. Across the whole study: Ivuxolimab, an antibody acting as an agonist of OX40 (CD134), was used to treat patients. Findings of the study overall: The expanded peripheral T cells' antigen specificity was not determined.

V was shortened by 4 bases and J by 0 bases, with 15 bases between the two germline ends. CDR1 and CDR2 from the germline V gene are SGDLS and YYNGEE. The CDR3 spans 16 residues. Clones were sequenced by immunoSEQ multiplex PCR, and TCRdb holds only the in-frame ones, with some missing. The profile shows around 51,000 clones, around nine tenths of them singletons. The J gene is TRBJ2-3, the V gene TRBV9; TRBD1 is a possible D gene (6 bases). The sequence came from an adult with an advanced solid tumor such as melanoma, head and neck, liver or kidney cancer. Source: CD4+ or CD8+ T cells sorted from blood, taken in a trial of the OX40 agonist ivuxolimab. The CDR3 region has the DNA TGTGCCAGCAGCTTTCAGACAGGCCCTAGCACAGATACGCAGTATTTT. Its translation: CASSFQTGPSTDTQYF.